The rows below give T cell receptor beta chains drawn from one sample of a study of cytomegalovirus exposure and HLA in healthy donors. Repertoires were generated with immunoSEQ multiplex PCR, while TCRdb's copy carries only in-frame clones and drops some. The sample yields about 170,000 clones, about 83% seen once. Sequencing used PBMCs. The receptors come from a woman aged 25 to 39 in good health and CMV-seronegative. The CDR3 runs from the conserved cysteine through the conserved F or W. A D gene is named only where the DNA matches it firmly. Where a row states a size, it is once, few, many or the class of an expanded clone; other rows omit it.

clone_size,v_call,d_call,j_call,cdr3_aa,cdr3_nt
.,TRBV30,.,TRBJ2-1,CAWSLGQLYNEQFF,TGTGCCTGGAGTTTGGGGCAGCTTTACAATGAGCAGTTCTTC
.,TRBV2,.,TRBJ1-4,CASSEAGPQGSNEKLFF,TGTGCCAGCAGTGAAGCCGGCCCCCAGGGGTCTAATGAAAAACTGTTTTTT
.,TRBV5-4,TRBD2,TRBJ2-1,CASSLSGGRYNEQFF,TGTGCCAGCAGCCTTAGCGGGGGGCGGTACAATGAGCAGTTCTTC
.,TRBV9,TRBD1,TRBJ1-4,CASSTTHRGENEKLFF,TGTGCCAGCAGCACCACGCACAGGGGGGAAAATGAAAAACTGTTTTTT
.,TRBV29-1,TRBD1,TRBJ2-7,CSVGRGLNEQYF,TGCAGCGTCGGCAGGGGGCTCAACGAGCAGTACTTC
.,TRBV2,TRBD2,TRBJ2-3,CASSVLAGALNPTDTQYF,TGTGCCAGCAGTGTTCTAGCGGGGGCGCTAAACCCCACAGATACGCAGTATTTT
.,TRBV19,TRBD1,TRBJ2-7,CASSPDRDSPYEQYF,TGTGCCAGTAGTCCTGACCGGGACAGCCCCTACGAGCAGTACTTC
.,TRBV27,.,TRBJ2-7,CASSLWLGASYEQYF,TGTGCCAGCAGTTTATGGTTGGGGGCGTCCTACGAGCAGTACTTC
.,TRBV15,.,TRBJ1-1,CATSRGRAGSNTEAFF,TGTGCCACCAGCAGAGGACGAGCAGGTTCGAACACTGAAGCTTTCTTT
.,TRBV6-6,.,TRBJ1-3,CASSYEASGNTIYF,TGTGCCAGCAGTTACGAGGCGTCTGGAAACACCATATATTTT
.,TRBV9,.,TRBJ2-3,CASSAGTSSADTQYF,TGTGCCAGCAGCGCCGGGACATCGAGCGCAGATACGCAGTATTTT
.,TRBV9,.,TRBJ2-7,CASSVGQTYEQYF,TGTGCCAGCAGCGTGGGCCAAACCTACGAGCAGTACTTC
.,TRBV29-1,TRBD1,TRBJ2-2,CSVVWTGRTGELFF,TGCAGCGTTGTTTGGACAGGGCGCACCGGGGAGCTGTTTTTT
.,TRBV5-1,.,TRBJ1-1,CASSLGAGSNTEAFF,TGCGCCAGCAGCTTGGGGGCAGGCTCGAACACTGAAGCTTTCTTT
.,TRBV7-2,.,TRBJ2-3,CASSLEGRANTDTQYF,TGTGCCAGCAGCTTAGAAGGCAGGGCTAACACAGATACGCAGTATTTT
.,TRBV6-4,.,TRBJ2-1,CAGRGHGSYNEQFF,TGTGCCGGAAGGGGTCACGGCTCCTACAATGAGCAGTTCTTC
few,TRBV6-5,.,TRBJ1-3,CASIIGNTIYF,TGTGCCAGCATCATTGGAAACACCATATATTTT
.,TRBV11-2,.,TRBJ1-5,CASSIGAESNQPQHF,TGTGCCAGCAGCATAGGCGCCGAGAGCAATCAGCCCCAGCATTTT
.,TRBV6-1,.,TRBJ1-1,CASSEPYRDNTEAFF,TGTGCCAGCAGTGAACCCTACAGGGACAACACTGAAGCTTTCTTT
once,TRBV27,TRBD2,TRBJ2-2,CASSLRLAGGDTGELFF,TGTGCCAGCAGTTTACGGCTAGCGGGGGGGGACACCGGGGAGCTGTTTTTT
.,TRBV10-1,.,TRBJ1-5,CASSESFGQPQHF,TGCGCCAGCAGTGAGTCCTTCGGGCAGCCCCAGCATTTT
.,TRBV15,.,TRBJ2-5,CATSRGQGGQETQYF,TGTGCCACCAGCAGAGGTCAGGGAGGACAAGAGACCCAGTACTTC
.,TRBV19,TRBD1,TRBJ1-1,CASSMGTAEAFF,TGTGCCAGTAGTATGGGGACAGCCGAAGCTTTCTTT
.,TRBV20-1,.,TRBJ1-2,CSARPVYGYTF,TGCAGTGCTAGACCCGTCTATGGCTACACCTTC
.,TRBV9,TRBD1,TRBJ2-3,CASSVAAGQGAQDTQYF,TGTGCCAGCAGCGTAGCTGCGGGACAGGGGGCGCAGGATACGCAGTATTTT
.,TRBV4-1,.,TRBJ1-6,CASSQDAGPGSPLHF,TGCGCCAGCAGCCAAGATGCAGGGCCTGGGTCACCCCTCCACTTT
.,TRBV6-5,.,TRBJ1-2,CASSTRGGGAYGYTF,TGTGCCAGCAGTACTCGAGGGGGGGGCGCCTATGGCTACACCTTC
few,TRBV7-8,.,TRBJ1-6,CASSSGAYNSPLHF,TGTGCCAGCAGCAGCGGGGCTTATAATTCACCCCTCCACTTT
once,TRBV11-2,TRBD1,TRBJ1-4,CASSSWDRDSEKLFF,TGTGCCAGCAGCTCCTGGGACAGGGACAGTGAAAAACTGTTTTTT
once,TRBV4-1,TRBD2,TRBJ2-7,CASSQGEAGGYSYEQYF,TGCGCCAGCAGCCAAGGAGAAGCGGGGGGTTACTCCTACGAGCAGTACTTC
.,TRBV7-2,TRBD2,TRBJ2-1,CASSHLSRGGSEQFF,TGTGCCAGCAGCCACCTGTCTCGGGGGGGCTCTGAGCAGTTCTTC
.,TRBV6-1,TRBD1,TRBJ1-5,CASSTDRNRDQPQHF,TGTGCCAGCAGTACGGACAGGAATCGGGATCAGCCCCAGCATTTT
.,TRBV10-1,TRBD1,TRBJ1-1,CASSEGTENTEAFF,TGCGCCAGCAGTGAAGGGACAGAGAACACTGAAGCTTTCTTT
few,TRBV7-8,.,TRBJ1-5,CASSLSHAQPQHF,TGTGCCAGCAGCTTGAGCCACGCTCAGCCCCAGCATTTT
.,TRBV7-2,TRBD2,TRBJ2-2,CASSLSSGGADTGELFF,TGTGCCAGCAGCCTCTCTAGCGGGGGGGCCGACACCGGGGAGCTGTTTTTT
.,TRBV6-6,.,TRBJ2-7,CASTGFPGGPNEQYF,TGTGCCAGCACCGGATTCCCAGGGGGGCCTAACGAGCAGTACTTC
.,TRBV30,.,TRBJ1-6,CAWSVGEHSPLHF,TGTGCCTGGAGTGTAGGGGAACATTCACCCCTCCACTTT
.,TRBV2,TRBD1,TRBJ1-6,CASRADGQGIDPLHF,TGTGCCAGCAGGGCGGACGGACAGGGGATAGATCCCCTCCACTTT
.,TRBV30,.,TRBJ1-2,CAWSSREGPYGYTF,TGTGCCTGGAGTAGCAGGGAAGGCCCCTATGGCTACACCTTC
.,TRBV14,.,TRBJ2-2,CASSQGLLRQRTGELFF,TGTGCCAGCAGCCAAGGATTATTGAGACAACGAACCGGGGAGCTGTTTTTT
.,TRBV5-4,.,TRBJ2-4,CASSFAGSENIQYF,TGTGCCAGCAGCTTTGCAGGGTCGGAGAACATTCAGTACTTC
.,TRBV5-1,.,TRBJ1-2,CASSQDRDGYTF,TGCGCCAGCAGCCAGGACAGAGATGGCTACACCTTC
.,TRBV6-1,TRBD2,TRBJ2-7,CASSEASGGVDEQYF,TGTGCCAGCAGTGAGGCTAGCGGGGGGGTAGACGAGCAGTACTTC
.,TRBV5-6,.,TRBJ2-3,CASSLLRHSTDTQYF,TGTGCCAGCAGCTTGCTCAGGCACAGCACAGATACGCAGTATTTT
.,TRBV7-2,.,TRBJ2-1,CASSLLLVGGEQFF,TGTGCCAGCAGCTTATTATTAGTCGGCGGGGAGCAGTTCTTC
.,TRBV6-6,TRBD1,TRBJ1-5,CASRGTGRNQPQHF,TGTGCCAGCAGGGGGACAGGGCGCAATCAGCCCCAGCATTTT
.,TRBV6-1,.,TRBJ1-6,CASSEYRANSPLHF,TGTGCCAGCAGTGAATACAGGGCGAATTCACCCCTCCACTTT
.,TRBV5-6,.,TRBJ1-3,CASMSQGMRNTIYF,TGTGCCAGCATGTCGCAGGGTATGCGAAACACCATATATTTT
.,TRBV5-1,TRBD1,TRBJ1-2,CASSLNRGRNYGYTF,TGCGCCAGCAGCTTGAACAGGGGGCGGAACTATGGCTACACCTTC
.,TRBV6-1,TRBD1,TRBJ1-5,CASSEAEWDRGRWQPQHF,TGTGCCAGCAGTGAAGCAGAGTGGGACAGGGGGCGTTGGCAGCCCCAGCATTTT
few,TRBV14,TRBD1,TRBJ2-7,CASSRTGRIYEQYF,TGTGCCAGCAGCCGGACAGGGAGGATCTACGAGCAGTACTTC
.,TRBV5-1,.,TRBJ2-7,CASSLEWREQYF,TGCGCCAGCAGCTTGGAATGGCGGGAGCAGTACTTC
.,TRBV5-1,TRBD1,TRBJ2-2,CASSIGTVTGELFF,TGCGCCAGCAGCATCGGGACAGTCACCGGGGAGCTGTTTTTT
.,TRBV29-1,.,TRBJ1-6,CSVGTEENNSPLHF,TGCAGCGTTGGGACGGAGGAGAATAATTCACCCCTCCACTTT
.,TRBV14,TRBD1,TRBJ1-2,CASSPNWDRALGGYTF,TGTGCCAGCAGCCCAAATTGGGACAGGGCATTGGGAGGCTACACCTTC
once,TRBV6-5,.,TRBJ2-3,CASSYGWADRDTQYF,TGTGCCAGCAGTTACGGTTGGGCTGATCGAGATACGCAGTATTTT